These 2 T cell receptor beta chains originate from one sample sequenced in a study of OX40 agonist ivuxolimab in advanced cancers. This table comes from immunoSEQ multiplex PCR, and its TCRdb copy is limited to in-frame clones, with some not included. This sample has approximately 89,000 clones, with about 88% found just once. This specimen was CD4+ or CD8+ T cells sorted from blood, taken in a trial of the OX40 agonist ivuxolimab. The receptors originated from an adult with an advanced solid tumor such as melanoma, head and neck, liver or kidney cancer.

The chain couples TRBV12-2 to TRBJ2-1; TRBD2, as called in the table, went unchecked against the DNA. TRBV12-2 is a recognized pseudogene. The CDR3 loop spans 18 amino acids. This chain's CDR3 is CASRLRLEPVSPSNEQFF. CDR3 sequence (DNA): TGTGCAAGTCGCTTGAGACTAGAGCCCGTTTCGCCTAGCAATGAGCAGTTCTTC.

The chain recombines TRBV27 with TRBJ1-5; 7 bases map to TRBD1. This CDR3 comprises 16 residues. The junction had 7 bases not matched to a gene; V was cut back by 4 bases and J by 1 base. Germline CDR1 and CDR2: MNHEY and SMNVEV (reference sequence). Here the CDR3 reads CASSSRQGISNQPQHF. The CDR3 nucleotides are TGTGCCAGCAGTTCTCGACAGGGTATAAGCAATCAGCCCCAGCATTTT.